The rows below give T cell receptor beta chains drawn from one sample of a study of cytomegalovirus exposure and HLA in healthy donors. The table came from immunoSEQ multiplex PCR; TCRdb's copy has only in-frame clones and leaves some out. The table shows about 83,000 clones, with 81% occurring only once. The sequenced material came from PBMCs. These TCRs come from a woman aged 25 to 39 in good health and CMV-seronegative. Each CDR3 is given with its conserved first and last residue. A D gene is named only where the DNA matches it firmly. Some rows have no size entry. The others give once, few or many, or a class for an expanded clone.

once | TRBJ1-4 | NA | TRBV30 | CAWSRWATNEKLFF | TGTGCCTGGAGCAGGTGGGCGACTAATGAAAAACTGTTTTTT
once | TRBJ2-5 | TRBD1 | TRBV9 | CASSADRRETQYF | TGTGCCAGCAGCGCGGACAGGCGGGAGACCCAGTACTTC
once | TRBJ2-3 | TRBD1 | TRBV5-6 | CASSPGTAYTDTQYF | TGTGCCAGCAGCCCGGGGACAGCTTACACAGATACGCAGTATTTT
NA | TRBJ1-3 | TRBD1 | TRBV9 | CASSWTGSRDTIYF | TGTGCCAGCAGCTGGACAGGTAGTCGGGACACCATATATTTT
NA | TRBJ1-1 | NA | TRBV7-2 | CASTRDGMNTEAFF | TGTGCCAGCACCCGTGACGGGATGAACACTGAAGCTTTCTTT
NA | TRBJ2-1 | TRBD2 | TRBV2 | CASSDGRGLAGGTLYLFF | TGTGCCAGCAGTGATGGTAGGGGACTAGCGGGAGGTACCCTGTATCTGTTCTTC
NA | TRBJ1-1 | NA | TRBV7-9 | CASSLLGGVNTEAFF | TGTGCCAGCAGCTTACTCGGCGGAGTGAACACTGAAGCTTTCTTT
NA | TRBJ1-4 | NA | TRBV5-1 | CASSSGRPNEKLFF | TGCGCCAGCAGCTCAGGCAGACCTAATGAAAAACTGTTTTTT
NA | TRBJ2-7 | NA | TRBV27 | CASSSTREVHEQYF | TGTGCCAGCAGTTCGACCAGGGAAGTCCACGAGCAGTACTTC
few | TRBJ1-2 | NA | TRBV28 | CASYSLFRGYYGYTF | TGTGCCAGCTATTCCCTCTTCCGGGGGTACTATGGCTACACCTTC
NA | TRBJ2-4 | TRBD2 | TRBV29-1 | CSVADSGSSKNIQYF | TGCAGCGTTGCAGATAGCGGGAGTTCCAAAAACATTCAGTACTTC
NA | TRBJ2-2 | NA | TRBV11-3 | CASSLAGSGTGELFF | TGTGCCAGCAGCTTAGCGGGGAGCGGCACCGGGGAGCTGTTTTTT
NA | TRBJ2-5 | TRBD2 | TRBV5-4 | CASSQAGTRETQYF | TGTGCCAGCAGCCAGGCGGGGACTAGAGAGACCCAGTACTTC
NA | TRBJ1-5 | NA | TRBV5-6 | CASSPRGYRTQHF | TGTGCCAGCAGCCCCAGGGGCTACAGGACCCAGCATTTT
few | TRBJ2-1 | NA | TRBV6-6 | CASSYSIAGNEQFF | TGTGCCAGCAGTTACTCGATTGCAGGGAATGAGCAGTTCTTC
NA | TRBJ2-5 | TRBD2 | TRBV4-2 | CASSRQTSGTQETQYF | TGTGCCAGCAGCCGCCAGACTAGCGGGACCCAAGAGACCCAGTACTTC
NA | TRBJ1-5 | NA | TRBV19 | CASSMSGGGHQPQHF | TGTGCCAGTAGTATGAGCGGGGGGGGGCATCAGCCCCAGCATTTT
few | TRBJ1-3 | NA | TRBV4-3 | CASSQERPGSGNTIYF | TGCGCCAGCAGCCAAGAGAGGCCCGGCTCTGGAAACACCATATATTTT
few | TRBJ2-1 | TRBD2 | TRBV2 | CASNELAPSSYNEQFF | TGTGCCAGCAACGAACTAGCGCCCAGCTCCTACAATGAGCAGTTCTTC
once | TRBJ1-5 | NA | TRBV7-2 | CASSFVQDQPQHF | TGTGCCAGCAGCTTCGTTCAGGATCAGCCCCAGCATTTT
NA | TRBJ2-3 | TRBD2 | TRBV7-9 | CASSLLAGGSTDTQYF | TGTGCCAGCAGCCTATTAGCGGGAGGGAGCACAGATACGCAGTATTTT
NA | TRBJ2-5 | NA | TRBV11-2 | CASSQMETRAETQYF | TGTGCCAGCAGCCAAATGGAGACGAGGGCAGAGACCCAGTACTTC
few | TRBJ2-2 | NA | TRBV28 | CASSLAREAGELFF | TGTGCCAGCAGTTTAGCCAGGGAAGCCGGGGAGCTGTTTTTT
NA | TRBJ1-2 | NA | TRBV4-2 | CASSQDEPLDSYGYGYTF | TGTGCCAGCAGCCAAGATGAACCTTTGGACAGCTACGGCTATGGCTACACCTTC
NA | TRBJ2-2 | NA | TRBV5-4 | CASSLDLRNTGELFF | TGTGCCAGCAGCTTGGACTTACGGAACACCGGGGAGCTGTTTTTT
NA | TRBJ2-3 | TRBD1 | TRBV25-1 | CASSELRDRFSSTDTQYF | TGTGCCAGCAGTGAATTACGGGACAGATTTTCTAGCACAGATACGCAGTATTTT
NA | TRBJ2-5 | TRBD1 | TRBV7-3 | CASSSGQGLRYF | TGTGCCAGCAGCTCCGGACAGGGGTTAAGGTACTTC
few | TRBJ2-1 | TRBD2 | TRBV5-1 | CASSLWTSGNNEQFF | TGCGCCAGCAGCCTCTGGACTAGCGGAAACAATGAGCAGTTCTTC
NA | TRBJ2-2 | TRBD2 | TRBV5-4 | CASSLGLAGVFSGELFF | TGTGCCAGCAGCCTAGGACTAGCGGGAGTTTTTTCCGGGGAGCTGTTTTTT
once | TRBJ2-1 | TRBD2 | TRBV4-3 | CASSQEFPRESYNEQFF | TGCGCCAGCAGCCAAGAGTTTCCGCGGGAGAGCTACAATGAGCAGTTCTTC
once | TRBJ2-1 | NA | TRBV6-4 | CASSDSGGTVHGEQFF | TGTGCCAGCAGTGACTCTGGGGGGACAGTTCATGGGGAGCAGTTCTTC
few | TRBJ2-5 | TRBD1 | TRBV5-1 | CASRYRGDGETQYF | TGCGCCAGCAGATACAGGGGGGACGGGGAGACCCAGTACTTC
NA | TRBJ2-5 | NA | TRBV19 | CASSPRLRSNRDQETQYF | TGTGCCAGTAGTCCCAGACTAAGGAGTAATCGGGACCAAGAGACCCAGTACTTC
NA | TRBJ2-1 | NA | TRBV5-5 | CASSLVSGNYNEQFF | TGTGCCAGCAGCTTGGTAAGCGGAAACTACAATGAGCAGTTCTTC
NA | TRBJ2-2 | NA | TRBV7-9 | CSSSSGASGSTGELFF | TGTTCCAGCAGCTCGGGGGCTAGCGGTAGCACCGGGGAGCTGTTTTTT
few | TRBJ2-7 | TRBD1 | TRBV18 | CASSPSDRGHEQYF | TGTGCCAGCTCACCTAGCGACAGGGGACACGAGCAGTACTTC
NA | TRBJ1-1 | NA | TRBV29-1 | CSVGARGGQGTEAFF | TGCAGCGTTGGGGCAAGGGGGGGGCAGGGCACTGAAGCTTTCTTT
NA | TRBJ1-4 | TRBD1 | TRBV30 | CAWGLTGGVGKLFF | TGTGCCTGGGGCCTCACAGGGGGAGTGGGAAAACTGTTTTTT
NA | TRBJ1-5 | NA | TRBV19 | CASSIAQGLVNQPQHF | TGTGCCAGTAGTATTGCACAGGGTTTGGTTAATCAGCCCCAGCATTTT
NA | TRBJ2-7 | TRBD2 | TRBV2 | CASRVGLAGGYEQYF | TGTGCCAGCAGGGTGGGACTAGCGGGAGGGTACGAGCAGTACTTC
NA | TRBJ2-5 | TRBD1 | TRBV5-8 | CASSMGQGEGETQYF | TGTGCCAGCAGCATGGGACAGGGGGAAGGGGAGACCCAGTACTTC
NA | TRBJ2-3 | TRBD1 | TRBV28 | CASSLWNRDRGPDTQYF | TGTGCCAGCAGTTTATGGAACCGGGACAGGGGCCCAGATACGCAGTATTTT
NA | TRBJ1-1 | NA | TRBV2 | CASSEAARGRGLNTEAFF | TGTGCCAGCAGTGAAGCGGCCAGGGGAAGGGGTTTGAACACTGAAGCTTTCTTT
few | TRBJ1-4 | NA | TRBV2 | CASQGSGEKLFF | TGTGCCAGCCAGGGGTCAGGTGAAAAACTGTTTTTT
NA | TRBJ1-4 | TRBD1 | TRBV5-6 | CASSSAGTGNEKLFF | TGTGCCAGCAGCTCCGCCGGGACAGGGAACGAAAAACTGTTTTTT
NA | TRBJ1-1 | NA | TRBV18 | CASSPAVYTEAFF | TGTGCCAGCTCACCGGCGGTATACACTGAAGCTTTCTTT
NA | TRBJ2-2 | NA | TRBV5-6 | CASSSTHRPKLETGELFF | TGTGCCAGCAGCTCCACGCATCGACCCAAGCTGGAGACCGGGGAGCTGTTTTTT
few | TRBJ1-2 | TRBD1 | TRBV9 | CASSAGGQGAGGYTF | TGTGCCAGCAGCGCGGGGGGACAGGGGGCGGGCGGCTACACCTTC
NA | TRBJ1-2 | NA | TRBV5-5 | CASSRSSLDQGLPNYGYTF | TGTGCCAGCAGCCGCTCTAGTTTAGACCAGGGACTTCCTAACTATGGCTACACCTTC
NA | TRBJ2-5 | NA | TRBV23-1 | CASSLRCPGQKETQYF | TGCGCCAGCAGCCTCCGTTGTCCCGGACAGAAAGAGACCCAGTACTTC
once | TRBJ1-1 | TRBD1 | TRBV19 | CASSALTGGGTEAFF | TGTGCCAGTAGTGCCTTGACAGGGGGCGGCACTGAAGCTTTCTTT
NA | TRBJ2-5 | NA | TRBV5-1 | CASSLQIQETQYF | TGCGCCAGCAGCTTACAGATACAAGAGACCCAGTACTTC